The 21 T cell receptor beta chains below come from one sample, sequenced in a study of T cell responses to AZD1222 COVID-19 vaccine. Only in-frame clones appear in the TCRdb table, and some are missing; sequencing was by immunoSEQ multiplex PCR. The data hold 150,000 to 200,000 clones, with 80% to 95% observed a single time. The input for sequencing was peripheral blood, taken 28 days after the second AZD1222 dose. Every receptor here comes from an adult who received the AZD1222 COVID-19 vaccine.

The chain has TRBV13 and TRBJ1-6; TRBD1 agrees at 8 bases. The germline V gene encodes CDR1 PRHDT and CDR2 FYEKMQ (reference sequence). The CDR3 length is 14 residues. With 0 bases clipped from V and 9 bases from J, the junction kept 1 base outside the gene matches. CDR3: CASSLGDRASPLHF. CDR3 DNA: TGTGCCAGCAGCTTAGGGGACAGGGCTTCACCCCTCCACTTT.

This chain joins TRBV10-1 and TRBJ2-5, with TRBD1 matching 10 bases. Germline lookup yields CDR1 WNHNN and CDR2 SYGVQD (reference sequence). V shed 5 bases and J 3 bases; nucleotides not matched to a gene: 6. CDR3 length: 15 amino acids. CDR3 in amino acids: CASSQGGQGKETQYF. In DNA, the CDR3 is TGCGCCAGCAGTCAAGGGGGACAGGGGAAAGAGACCCAGTACTTC.

The V gene is TRBV19, the J gene TRBJ1-5; D not certain. Germline lookup yields CDR1 LNHDA and CDR2 SQIVND (reference sequence). The V and J ends lost 5 bases and 2 bases respectively, with 7 bases between them. The CDR3 runs to 13 residues. The CDR3 DNA follows: TGTGCCAGTAGTTTCCAGGGCAATCAGCCCCAGCATTTT. It yields the protein CASSFQGNQPQHF.

The CDR3 region has the DNA TGTGCCAGTAGTATCTGGAGGGAGCAGAACAATGAGCAGTTCTTC. It encodes CASSIWREQNNEQFF. J is TRBJ2-1 and V is TRBV19; weak D call: TRBD2 (6 bases). CDR1 is LNHDA, CDR2 SQIVND, per germline (reference sequence). The CDR3 length is 15 residues. The V gene lost 3 bases and the J gene lost 5 bases, with 14 bases spanning the gap.

The count of this clone is one. The junction departs from the called germline gene at one end, perhaps through a read error. This sequence joins TRBV6-5 and TRBJ1-2, with D tentatively TRBD1 (5 bases). The CDR3 sequence is 14 residues long. Germline values: CDR1 MNHEY, CDR2 SVGAGI. The CDR3 is CASSYSAGNSGYTF. As DNA, the CDR3 is TGTGCCAGCAGTTACTCTGCAGGGAACTCTGGCTACACCTTC.

This sequence joins TRBV5-1 and TRBJ1-4; perhaps TRBD1 as D (5 bases). CDR3 size: 14 residues. Trimming cost V 3 bases and J 8 bases, with 14 bases left between them. CDR1 SGHRS and CDR2 YFSETQ come from the germline V gene. In DNA form, the CDR3 reads TGCGCCAGCAGCTCCGGCGGCGGGGGAGAAAAACTGTTTTTT. Protein sequence: CASSSGGGGEKLFF.

The chain recombines TRBV12-1 with TRBJ2-1; the table's D gene call, TRBD2, was not cross checked with the DNA. TRBV12-1 is a pseudogene locus. The CDR3 totals 11 residues. The DNA of the CDR3 is TGTGCCAGCAGCTGTAGCGTGAAGCAGTTCTTC. This gives the protein CASSCSVKQFF.

The chain couples TRBV27 to TRBJ2-2, with D perhaps TRBD2 (6 bases). Per germline, CDR1 MNHEY and CDR2 SMNVEV (reference sequence). Trimming took off 2 bases at V and 3 bases at J, with 10 bases between the two ends. This CDR3 is 15 amino acids long. CDR3 in amino acids: CASSLRASDTGELFF. In DNA, the CDR3 is TGTGCCAGCAGTTTAAGAGCTAGCGACACCGGGGAGCTGTTTTTT.

The chain recombines TRBV18 with TRBJ1-2, with D perhaps TRBD1 (6 bases). Germline assignment: CDR1 KGHSH and CDR2 LQKENI. The CDR3 sequence is 15 residues long. Trimming stripped 0 bases from V and 8 bases from J, with 16 bases between. CDR3 loop: CASSPPVGGPGGYTF. The CDR3 bases are TGTGCCAGCTCACCACCGGTAGGGGGGCCTGGAGGCTACACCTTC. The entire variable domain, with the rest obtained from reference TRBV18 and TRBJ1-2, is as follows: NAGVMQNPRHLVRRRGQEARLRCSPMKGHSHVYWYRQLPEEGLKFMVYLQKENIIDESGMPKERFSAEFPKEGPSILRIQQVVRGDSAAYFCASSPPVGGPGGYTFGSGTRLTVV.

The genes are TRBV3-1 (or the pseudogene TRBV3-2) and TRBJ2-6, with D unresolved. The CDR3 length is 15 residues. Per germline, CDR1 LGHDT and CDR2 YNNKEL (reference sequence). V was trimmed by 0 bases and J by 0 bases, leaving 3 bases between them. The CDR3 region is CASSQEHSGANVLTF. In nucleotides, the CDR3 is TGTGCCAGCAGCCAAGAACACTCTGGGGCCAACGTCCTGACTTTC.

V and J are TRBV6-1 and TRBJ1-5; a possible D gene is TRBD1 (6 bases). Germline V gene sequence: CDR1 MNHNS, CDR2 SASEGT. Trimming left V 2 bases short and J 6 bases short, with 8 bases between. This CDR3 is 13 amino acids long. The CDR3 DNA sequence: TGTGCCAGCAGTGAACTACAGGGTCAGCCCCAGCATTTT. Its translation: CASSELQGQPQHF.

This CDR3 is CASSLAISSSGNTIYF. The CDR3, as DNA: TGTGCCAGCTCACTTGCCATCTCCAGCTCTGGAAACACCATATATTTT. This chain uses TRBV18 with TRBJ1-3; D gene unclear. The CDR3 is 16 residues long. Germline assignment: CDR1 KGHSH and CDR2 LQKENI. V lost 4 bases and J 0 bases, leaving 13 bases between the germline ends. Complete variable domain (other parts from reference TRBV18 and TRBJ1-3): NAGVMQNPRHLVRRRGQEARLRCSPMKGHSHVYWYRQLPEEGLKFMVYLQKENIIDESGMPKERFSAEFPKEGPSILRIQQVVRGDSAAYFCASSLAISSSGNTIYFGEGSWLTVV.

The chain recombines TRBV11-3 with TRBJ1-1; 8 bases fit TRBD1. Trimming removed 4 bases from V and 4 bases from J; junction bases left unmatched: 5. The germline gives CDR1 SGHNT, CDR2 YENEEA. The CDR3 covers 14 residues. CDR3 sequence: CASSSSQGATEAFF. The DNA for the CDR3 is TGTGCCAGCAGCTCGTCCCAGGGGGCCACTGAAGCTTTCTTT.

This chain uses TRBV6-1 with TRBJ2-1, with D perhaps assigned TRBD1 or TRBD2 (5 bases each). The V gene's germline CDR1 is MNHNS and CDR2 SASEGT. The CDR3 extends over 14 amino acids. V lost 2 bases and J lost 6, with 11 bases in between. The CDR3 region has the DNA TGTGCCAGCAGTGAATGGGGGTCTCGCAATGAGCAGTTCTTC. This codes for CASSEWGSRNEQFF.

The chain's CDR3 is CASLGLPTGPYEQYF. The CDR3 bases are TGTGCCAGCCTGGGGTTGCCGACAGGGCCCTACGAGCAGTACTTC. The rearrangement links TRBV6-4 to TRBJ2-7; the match to TRBD1 covers 7 bases. Per germline, CDR1 MRHNA and CDR2 SNTAGT. V was pared by 8 bases and J by 2 bases, with 12 bases of the junction left unmatched. There are 15 residues in the CDR3.

The V and J genes are TRBV27 and TRBJ2-2, with D perhaps matching TRBD2 (6 bases). Trimming cost V 5 bases and J 0 bases, with 13 bases left between them. Germline V gives CDR1 MNHEY, CDR2 SMNVEV (reference sequence). The CDR3 loop spans 16 amino acids. The CDR3 is CASSHLRGANTGELFF. Written as DNA, the CDR3 is TGTGCCAGCAGTCACCTACGCGGGGCGAACACCGGGGAGCTGTTTTTT.

This chain uses TRBV7-2 with TRBJ2-3, with 8 bases matching TRBD2. Germline loops: CDR1 SGHTA, CDR2 FQGNSA. Trimming cost V 4 bases and J 15 bases; bases outside gene matches: 9. The CDR3 length is 12 residues. CDR3 loop: CASSSPGLGQYF. The CDR3 DNA is TGTGCCAGCAGCTCGCCGGGACTAGGTCAATATTTT.

V is TRBV5-5 and J is TRBJ1-4, with 7 bases identical to TRBD1. Germline values: CDR1 SGHKS, CDR2 YYEKEE (reference sequence). J gave up 4 bases and V 4 bases, and 7 bases lay outside the gene matches. The CDR3 is 15 residues long. In DNA form, the CDR3 reads TGTGCCAGCAGCGGGACAGCGGCCTTTAATGAAAAACTGTTTTTT. Translated: CASSGTAAFNEKLFF.

The V and J genes are TRBV5-1 and TRBJ1-3; D is uncertain. The CDR3 extends over 15 amino acids. Trimming shortened V by 0 bases and J by 0 bases, and 7 bases separated the two germline ends. CDR1 is SGHRS, CDR2 YFSETQ, per germline. The CDR3 nucleotides read TGCGCCAGCAGCTTGGCACAGCTCTCTGGAAACACCATATATTTT. Protein product: CASSLAQLSGNTIYF.

The rearrangement links TRBV28 to TRBJ1-4, with a tentative D call TRBD1 (5 bases). Germline V CDR1 and CDR2: MDHEN, SYDVKM. Trimming left V 10 bases short and J 3 bases short, with 18 bases between. The CDR3 extends over 15 amino acids. CDR3 nucleotide sequence: TGTGCCACCCATCGTGGGGCCGGGGCTAATGAAAAACTGTTTTTT. Translation gives CATHRGAGANEKLFF.

The chain joins TRBV2 to TRBJ1-5; D is unresolved. This CDR3 spans 15 amino acids. V was shortened by 0 bases and J by 2 bases, with 8 bases between the two germline ends. Germline CDR1 SNHLY, CDR2 FYNNEI. CDR3 sequence (DNA): TGTGCCAGCAGTGAAGCGCCAGTAGGCAATCAGCCCCAGCATTTT. It encodes CASSEAPVGNQPQHF.